The 8 T cell receptor beta chains reported below all come from one sample, sequenced in a study of blood T cell repertoires in COVID-19. Libraries were prepared by immunoSEQ multiplex PCR; TCRdb keeps only in-frame clonotypes and omits some of them. Seen here are 150,000 to 200,000 clones, approximately 80% observed once, and the top ten hold approximately 12%. Sequencing was performed on peripheral blood. These receptors came from a woman older than 75 with COVID-19, enrolled during active disease.

This chain links TRBV18 with TRBJ1-3; unclear D gene. The germline gives CDR1 KGHSH, CDR2 LQKENI. Trimming cost V 0 bases and J 4 bases, with 10 bases left between them. The CDR3 contains 15 residues. CDR3 in DNA: TGTGCCAGCTCACCACCATCAGGAGGGGGAAACACCATATATTTT. Residues: CASSPPSGGGNTIYF. Using reference TRBV18 and TRBJ1-3 for the parts outside the CDR3, the full variable domain is NAGVMQNPRHLVRRRGQEARLRCSPMKGHSHVYWYRQLPEEGLKFMVYLQKENIIDESGMPKERFSAEFPKEGPSILRIQQVVRGDSAAYFCASSPPSGGGNTIYFGEGSWLTVV.

The chain joins TRBV6-6 to TRBJ1-1; D not certain. Germline CDR1 and CDR2: MNHNY and SVGAGI (reference sequence). This CDR3 contains 12 residues. Trimming stripped 2 bases from V and 8 bases from J, with 9 bases between. This CDR3 is CASSYVGAEAFF. The CDR3, as DNA: TGTGCCAGCAGTTACGTGGGAGCCGAAGCTTTCTTT.

Worth noting for this clone: Other nucleotide sequences in the sample specify the same CDR3. V is TRBV18 and J is TRBJ2-7; D is possibly TRBD2 (5 bases). Germline values: CDR1 KGHSH, CDR2 LQKENI. The ends were cut back, 3 bases at V and 0 bases at J, with 6 bases in the middle. This CDR3 region has 13 residues. The CDR3 DNA sequence: TGTGCCAGCTCACCGGGGAGCTCCTACGAGCAGTACTTC. It translates to CASSPGSSYEQYF.

This chain connects TRBV2 to TRBJ2-7; 13 bases match TRBD2. J lost 4 bases, V lost 6 bases, and 6 bases had no gene match. CDR1 and CDR2 (germline): SNHLY, FYNNEI. This CDR3 comprises 15 residues. CDR3 amino acids: CASSLTSGRAYEQYF. The CDR3 nucleotides are TGTGCCAGCAGCCTAACTAGCGGGAGGGCGTACGAGCAGTACTTC. Based on the CDR3 plus reference TRBV2 and TRBJ2-7, the full variable domain is EPEVTQTPSHQVTQMGQEVILRCVPISNHLYFYWYRQILGQKVEFLVSFYNNEISEKSEIFDDQFSVERPDGSNFTLKIRSTKLEDSAMYFCASSLTSGRAYEQYFGPGTRLTVT.

The chain uses TRBV11-3 and TRBJ2-5, with 10 bases lining up with TRBD1. The CDR3 totals 17 residues. CDR1 is SGHNT, CDR2 YENEEA, per germline. After removal of 2 bases from V and 3 bases from J, the junction contained 9 bases not matched to a gene. The CDR3 bases are TGTGCCAGCAGCTTAAGACAGGGGGCGCGTGGGAAAGAGACCCAGTACTTC. Translated: CASSLRQGARGKETQYF. Variable domain in full (rest from reference TRBV11-3 and TRBJ2-5): EAGVVQSPRYKIIEKKQPVAFWCNPISGHNTLYWYLQNLGQGPELLIRYENEEAVDDSQLPKDRFSAERLKGVDSTLKIQPAELGDSAVYLCASSLRQGARGKETQYFGPGTRLLVL.

This sequence joins TRBV14 and TRBJ1-2; weak D call: TRBD1 (5 bases). The ends were cut back, 1 base at V and 3 bases at J, with 18 bases in the middle. The CDR3 contains 17 residues. Looked up from germline, CDR1 is SGHDN and CDR2 is FVKESK. The CDR3 sequence: CASSQGRKGRIYYGYTF. The CDR3 region has the DNA TGTGCCAGCAGCCAAGGGCGGAAGGGGCGCATTTACTATGGCTACACCTTC.

The rearrangement uses TRBV5-6 and TRBJ2-1; TRBD1 matches at 9 bases. This CDR3 region has 13 residues. V shed 2 bases, J shed 9 bases, and the junction held 3 bases outside the gene matches. Germline V gives CDR1 SGHDT, CDR2 YYEEEE. CDR3 region: CASSFGTGSEQFF. The CDR3, as DNA: TGTGCCAGCAGCTTCGGGACAGGGTCTGAGCAGTTCTTC.

The J gene is TRBJ1-2, the V gene TRBV7-9; no firm D call. Looked up from germline, CDR1 is SEHNR and CDR2 is FQNEAQ (reference sequence). This CDR3 is built from 13 residues. Trimming left V 1 base short and J 3 bases short, with 6 bases between. The CDR3 protein is CASSLDQDYGYTF. The CDR3 DNA is TGTGCCAGCAGCTTAGATCAGGACTATGGCTACACCTTC.